What follows are 2 T cell receptor beta chains derived from one specimen sequenced in a study of cytomegalovirus exposure and HLA in healthy donors. The PCR made use of 60 Vbeta and 13 Jbeta primers. Profiled with immunoSEQ multiplex PCR; TCRdb holds only in-frame clones, not every one. The sample yields 150,000 to 200,000 clones, approximately 80% seen once. The source material was PBMCs. These receptors were collected from a woman in her 30s in good health and CMV-seropositive.

The chain combines TRBV6-1 with TRBJ2-7; D is possibly TRBD1 (6 bases). This CDR3 is 12 amino acids long. The V and J ends lost 10 bases and 7 bases respectively, with 17 bases between them. The germline V gene encodes CDR1 MNHNS and CDR2 SASEGT. The CDR3 nucleotides read TGTGCCACAGGGGAACGGCCGGGGGAGCAGTACTTC. Translated: CATGERPGEQYF.

This clone has a count of ten or more. The chain couples TRBV7-9 to TRBJ2-7, with a tentative D call TRBD1 (5 bases). V lost 5 bases and J lost 3, with 14 bases in between. The length of the CDR3 is 14 residues. Germline V CDR1 and CDR2: SEHNR, FQNEAQ (reference sequence). The CDR3 DNA follows: TGTGCCAGCAGCAGTCAGGGCCCTGACTACGAGCAGTACTTC. Encoded protein: CASSSQGPDYEQYF.